Shown below are 29 T cell receptor beta chains from a single sample sequenced in a study of long-term antiretroviral therapy in people with HIV. Researchers ran immunoSEQ v3.0 at survey level. The method was immunoSEQ multiplex PCR; TCRdb's version includes in-frame clones alone and lacks a portion of them. The data hold 32,000 or so clones, with 80% to 90% observed a single time. The starting material was unsorted PBMCs, obtained 3.2 years before starting antiretroviral therapy. The receptors derive from a man aged 50 to 59 with HIV.

The CDR3 reads CASSLFTGGATNEKLFF. The CDR3, as DNA: TGCGCCAGCAGCTTGTTTACGGGGGGAGCAACTAATGAAAAACTGTTTTTT. V is TRBV5-1 and J is TRBJ1-4; TRBD1 might be the D (5 bases). This CDR3 has 17 amino acids. Per the germline V gene, CDR1 is SGHRS and CDR2 is YFSETQ. V lost 1 base and J 0 bases, leaving 13 bases between the germline ends.

The J gene is TRBJ1-2, the V gene TRBV18, with 7 bases fitting TRBD1. CDR1 and CDR2 from the germline V gene are KGHSH and LQKENI. V was pared by 1 base and J by 4 bases, with 9 bases of the junction left unmatched. The length of the CDR3 is 16 residues. The CDR3 sequence: CASSPRSGTALYGYTF. The CDR3 DNA follows: TGTGCCAGCTCACCACGCTCCGGGACAGCCCTCTATGGCTACACCTTC. Drawing the rest from reference TRBV18 and TRBJ1-2, the complete variable domain is NAGVMQNPRHLVRRRGQEARLRCSPMKGHSHVYWYRQLPEEGLKFMVYLQKENIIDESGMPKERFSAEFPKEGPSILRIQQVVRGDSAAYFCASSPRSGTALYGYTFGSGTRLTVV.

The gene calls are TRBV19 and TRBJ2-1; D ambiguous. Per the germline V gene, CDR1 is LNHDA and CDR2 is SQIVND (reference sequence). V gave up 5 bases and J gave up 0 bases, with 11 bases separating them. This CDR3 has 15 amino acids. The CDR3 spells CASSPVGFSYNEQFF. CDR3 DNA: TGTGCCAGTAGTCCCGTCGGGTTCTCCTACAATGAGCAGTTCTTC.

The chain joins TRBV7-2 to TRBJ2-2, with a tentative D call TRBD1 (6 bases). Germline CDR1 and CDR2: SGHTA and FQGNSA. Trimming left V 3 bases short and J 7 bases short, with 9 bases between. The CDR3 extends over 13 amino acids. Here the CDR3 reads CASSFLRGGELFF. For the CDR3, the DNA is TGTGCCAGCAGCTTTCTCAGGGGCGGGGAGCTGTTTTTT.

J is TRBJ2-5 and V is TRBV29-1, with D perhaps matching TRBD1 (7 bases). This CDR3 is built from 16 residues. Germline-derived CDR1 and CDR2 are SQVTM and ANQGSEA. The V end lost 0 bases, the J end lost 2 bases, and 16 bases lay between the germline ends. The CDR3 bases are TGCAGCGTTGAAGATCTGCAGGGGGGATATCAAGAGACCCAGTACTTC. Encoded protein: CSVEDLQGGYQETQYF.

J is TRBJ1-2 and V is TRBV7-2; no clear D. This CDR3 spans 13 amino acids. Germline CDR1 SGHTA, CDR2 FQGNSA. The V end lost 1 base, the J end lost 6 bases, and 9 bases lay between the germline ends. This CDR3 is CASSLVVGDGYTF. The CDR3, as DNA: TGTGCCAGCAGCTTAGTGGTTGGGGATGGCTACACCTTC. The variable domain in full, with the rest retrieved from reference TRBV7-2 and TRBJ1-2, is GAGVSQSPSNKVTEKGKDVELRCDPISGHTALYWYRQSLGQGLEFLIYFQGNSAPDKSGLPSDRFSAERTGGSVSTLTIQRTQQEDSAVYLCASSLVVGDGYTFGSGTRLTVV.

The chain is built from TRBV7-2 and TRBJ2-3, with D possibly being TRBD2 (5 bases). From germline, CDR1 is SGHTA and CDR2 FQGNSA. The CDR3 has 12 amino acids. Trimming stripped 5 bases from V and 7 bases from J, with 10 bases between. In DNA form, the CDR3 reads TGTGCCAGCAGCGTTCCGGGATATACGCAGTATTTT. This translates into CASSVPGYTQYF. Drawing the rest from reference TRBV7-2 and TRBJ2-3, the complete variable domain is GAGVSQSPSNKVTEKGKDVELRCDPISGHTALYWYRQSLGQGLEFLIYFQGNSAPDKSGLPSDRFSAERTGGSVSTLTIQRTQQEDSAVYLCASSVPGYTQYFGPGTRLTVL.

The CDR3 DNA reads TGTGCCGGAGGGGACAGTACCTACGAGCAGTACTTC. It yields the protein CAGGDSTYEQYF. The chain recombines TRBV28 with TRBJ2-7; perhaps TRBD1 as D (7 bases). CDR1 and CDR2 from the germline V gene are MDHEN and SYDVKM. The length of the CDR3 is 12 residues. Trimming removed 11 bases at V and 2 bases at J, with 13 bases between. Together with reference TRBV28 and TRBJ2-7, the CDR3 gives the full variable domain: DVKVTQSSRYLVKRTGEKVFLECVQDMDHENMFWYRQDPGLGLRLIYFSYDVKMKEKGDIPEGYSVSREKKERFSLILESASTNQTSMYLCAGGDSTYEQYFGPGTRLTVT.

In nucleotides, the CDR3 is TGTGCCAGCTCACACCCCGGACGGACCCCATACGAGCAGTACTTC. As protein: CASSHPGRTPYEQYF. This rearrangement joins TRBV18 to TRBJ2-7; D is undetermined. V was trimmed by 4 bases and J by 4 bases, leaving 17 bases between them. Germline V gene data show CDR1 as KGHSH and CDR2 as LQKENI. The CDR3 has 15 residues. Complete variable domain (other parts from reference TRBV18 and TRBJ2-7): NAGVMQNPRHLVRRRGQEARLRCSPMKGHSHVYWYRQLPEEGLKFMVYLQKENIIDESGMPKERFSAEFPKEGPSILRIQQVVRGDSAAYFCASSHPGRTPYEQYFGPGTRLTVT.

This clone showed up just once. The V gene is TRBV10-2, the J gene TRBJ2-3; 7 bases agree with TRBD2. V dropped 6 bases and J dropped 2; count of bases not matched to a gene: 5. Germline assignment: CDR1 WSHSY and CDR2 SAAADI. This CDR3 comprises 14 residues. The DNA for the CDR3 is TGCGCCAGCAGATTACTAGCGCACACAGATACGCAGTATTTT. Its protein product is CASRLLAHTDTQYF.

The genes are TRBV30 and TRBJ1-2; TRBD1 agrees at 9 bases. The CDR3 is 14 amino acids. The J segment lost 3 bases and the V segment lost 3 bases, leaving 5 bases of the junction unmatched. Germline V lookup: CDR1 GTSNPN, CDR2 SVGIG (reference sequence). The CDR3 region has the DNA TGTGCCTGGAGGGGGACAGGGAGAGACTATGGCTACACCTTC. It codes for CAWRGTGRDYGYTF.

V is TRBV5-1 and J is TRBJ1-5; a possible D gene is TRBD1 (6 bases). The germline V gene has CDR1 SGHRS and CDR2 YFSETQ. Trimming took 0 bases from V and 8 from J, leaving 9 bases between them. The CDR3 covers 13 residues. CDR3 in DNA: TGCGCCAGCAGCTTGGACAGGGATGAGCCCCAGCATTTT. Translation gives CASSLDRDEPQHF.

This clone has more than one count but fewer than ten. This chain joins TRBV6-5 and TRBJ1-5; weak D call: TRBD1 (6 bases). The CDR3 is made up of 15 amino acids. V was trimmed by 4 bases and J by 10 bases, leaving 20 bases between them. The germline V gene encodes CDR1 MNHEY and CDR2 SVGAGI. The CDR3 sequence: CASSSSRGWGEPQHF. CDR3 in DNA: TGTGCCAGCAGTTCATCCAGGGGATGGGGAGAACCCCAGCATTTT.

The V call is TRBV27, the J call TRBJ2-3; TRBD2 matches at 15 bases. The J segment lost 4 bases and the V segment lost 5 bases, leaving 10 bases of the junction unmatched. Germline-derived CDR1 and CDR2 are MNHEY and SMNVEV (reference sequence). The CDR3 contains 18 residues. In DNA, the CDR3 is TGTGCCAGCAGTCAACGGACTAGCGGGAGGGTTATTCCAGATACGCAGTATTTT. Protein: CASSQRTSGRVIPDTQYF.

The chain carries TRBV5-1 and TRBJ2-1, with 7 nucleotides matching TRBD1. Germline assignment: CDR1 SGHRS and CDR2 YFSETQ. V gave up 3 bases and J gave up 6 bases; unmatched junction bases: 6. The CDR3 spans 14 residues. CDR3 sequence reads: CASSSLDRSNEQFF. The CDR3 nucleotides are TGCGCCAGCAGCTCCCTGGACAGGTCCAATGAGCAGTTCTTC.

The V and J genes are TRBV10-2 and TRBJ1-2; D is unclear. Germline CDR1 reads WSHSY; CDR2 reads SAAADI. The CDR3 has 14 amino acids. Trimming removed 2 bases at V and 2 bases at J, with 9 bases between. CDR3 protein: CASSEGFRNYGYTF. The CDR3 bases are TGCGCCAGCAGTGAGGGGTTTCGGAACTATGGCTACACCTTC.

The V gene is TRBV7-2, the J gene TRBJ2-7, with TRBD2 matching over 10 bases. The germline gives CDR1 SGHTA, CDR2 FQGNSA. J was trimmed by 7 bases and V by 3 bases; bases with no gene match: 9. The CDR3 runs to 15 residues. CDR3 sequence: CASSFMSGGASEQYF. CDR3 nucleotide sequence: TGTGCCAGCAGCTTCATGAGCGGGGGGGCGAGTGAGCAGTACTTC.

The J gene is TRBJ2-3, the V gene TRBV7-2; either TRBD1 or TRBD2 may fit D (5 bases each). CDR1 is SGHTA, CDR2 FQGNSA, per germline. This CDR3 is 18 amino acids long. The V end lost 6 bases, the J end lost 12 bases, and 34 bases lay between the germline ends. In DNA form, the CDR3 reads TGTGCCAGCAGTAAACGGGACCTCCTTTTGAGCCTACCCCCAACACAGTATTTT. Its translation is CASSKRDLLLSLPPTQYF.

This clone was detected only a few times. The J gene is TRBJ1-6, the V gene TRBV9, with unresolved D. This CDR3 has 15 amino acids. CDR1 is SGDLS and CDR2 is YYNGEE in the germline V gene. V was cut by 0 bases and J by 10 bases, with 14 bases left in between. CDR3: CASSVAPTEGSPLHF. Here the CDR3 DNA reads TGTGCCAGCAGCGTAGCGCCCACGGAAGGGTCACCCCTCCACTTT.

The rearrangement uses TRBV19 and TRBJ2-3; 8 positions match TRBD2. With V trimmed by 9 bases and J by 0 bases, 5 bases remained unmatched. The CDR3 has 14 residues. Germline CDR1 is LNHDA and CDR2 is SQIVND (reference sequence). The CDR3 loop is CASSTSESTDTQYF. The CDR3 DNA sequence: TGTGCCAGCTCGACTAGCGAGAGCACAGATACGCAGTATTTT.

The rearrangement joins TRBV6-5 to TRBJ2-7; D remains unclear. The CDR3 runs to 14 residues. Germline lookup yields CDR1 MNHEY and CDR2 SVGAGI. Trimming took 8 bases from V and 6 from J, leaving 20 bases between them. The CDR3: CASGVLTPLPEQYF. The CDR3 DNA reads as TGTGCCAGCGGCGTTCTAACCCCATTACCCGAGCAGTACTTC.

J is TRBJ2-1 and V is TRBV10-3, with TRBD1 matching over 7 bases. Germline CDR1 and CDR2: ENHRY and SYGVKD. This CDR3 has 14 amino acids. With V trimmed by 2 bases and J by 4 bases, 2 bases remained unmatched. CDR3 sequence reads: CAISEDRVYNEQFF. CDR3 sequence (DNA): TGTGCCATCAGTGAGGACAGGGTTTACAATGAGCAGTTCTTC.

V gene TRBV5-1 combines with J gene TRBJ2-1; D is perhaps TRBD1 (6 bases). Germline V lookup: CDR1 SGHRS, CDR2 YFSETQ. The CDR3 totals 15 residues. The V end lost 4 bases, the J end lost 5 bases, and 16 bases lay between the germline ends. DNA for the CDR3: TGCGCCAGCAGCCCAAGGGGGTCGCGGGACAATGAGCAGTTCTTC. This gives the protein CASSPRGSRDNEQFF.

The gene calls are TRBV5-1 and TRBJ2-5; 10 bases agree with TRBD2. The germline CDR1 and CDR2 sequences are SGHRS and YFSETQ. This CDR3 has 17 amino acids. After removal of 7 bases from V and 4 bases from J, the junction contained 16 bases not matched to a gene. The DNA for the CDR3 is TGCGCCAGCTCCTGGGAGGGACTAGCGCGAGGGCCAGAGACCCAGTACTTC. It codes for CASSWEGLARGPETQYF.

The rearrangement joins TRBV5-1 to TRBJ2-1; 8 bases align to TRBD2. CDR1 and CDR2 from the germline V gene are SGHRS and YFSETQ. CDR3 length: 14 residues. V was clipped by 2 bases and J by 8 bases; unmatched bases: 6. CDR3 in amino acids: CASSLAGAWDEQFF. The CDR3 region has the DNA TGCGCCAGCAGCTTAGCGGGGGCTTGGGATGAGCAGTTCTTC. Drawing the rest from reference TRBV5-1 and TRBJ2-1, the complete variable domain is KAGVTQTPRYLIKTRGQQVTLSCSPISGHRSVSWYQQTPGQGLQFLFEYFSETQRNKGNFPGRFSGRQFSNSRSEMNVSTLELGDSALYLCASSLAGAWDEQFFGPGTRLTVL.

The genes are TRBV5-1 and TRBJ2-1, with 9 bases lining up with TRBD2. The ends lost 0 bases at V and 9 bases at J; junction bases unmatched: 7. CDR3 length: 15 amino acids. In germline, CDR1 is SGHRS, CDR2 YFSETQ. CDR3 sequence (DNA): TGCGCCAGCAGCTTGGTTAGCGGGGGTATCGGTGAGCAGTTCTTC. Its protein is CASSLVSGGIGEQFF.

This chain uses TRBV25-1 with TRBJ1-1, with 8 positions matching TRBD1. Germline V CDR1 and CDR2: MGHDK, SYGVNS. This CDR3 spans 15 amino acids. V lost 6 bases and J lost 3; bases outside the gene matches: 9. The CDR3 loop is CASRGIGQGHTEAFF. CDR3 bases: TGTGCCAGCAGGGGTATAGGACAGGGCCACACTGAAGCTTTCTTT.

The rearrangement links TRBV5-1 to TRBJ2-1; possible D gene TRBD2, 6 bases. Germline values: CDR1 SGHRS, CDR2 YFSETQ. This CDR3 comprises 12 residues. With 5 bases removed from V and 10 bases from J, the gap between germline ends came to 13 bases. The CDR3 DNA is TGCGCCAGCAGAGGAGGGGCAGGAGAGCAGTTCTTC. Its translation is CASRGGAGEQFF.

The gene calls are TRBV5-4 and TRBJ1-1; 10 positions match TRBD1. The ends lost 4 bases at V and 3 bases at J; junction bases unmatched: 6. The V gene's germline CDR1 is SGHNT and CDR2 YYREEE (reference sequence). CDR3 length: 15 amino acids. CDR3: CASSRGGTGDTEAFF. The CDR3 DNA reads as TGTGCCAGCAGCCGGGGAGGGACAGGGGACACTGAAGCTTTCTTT.